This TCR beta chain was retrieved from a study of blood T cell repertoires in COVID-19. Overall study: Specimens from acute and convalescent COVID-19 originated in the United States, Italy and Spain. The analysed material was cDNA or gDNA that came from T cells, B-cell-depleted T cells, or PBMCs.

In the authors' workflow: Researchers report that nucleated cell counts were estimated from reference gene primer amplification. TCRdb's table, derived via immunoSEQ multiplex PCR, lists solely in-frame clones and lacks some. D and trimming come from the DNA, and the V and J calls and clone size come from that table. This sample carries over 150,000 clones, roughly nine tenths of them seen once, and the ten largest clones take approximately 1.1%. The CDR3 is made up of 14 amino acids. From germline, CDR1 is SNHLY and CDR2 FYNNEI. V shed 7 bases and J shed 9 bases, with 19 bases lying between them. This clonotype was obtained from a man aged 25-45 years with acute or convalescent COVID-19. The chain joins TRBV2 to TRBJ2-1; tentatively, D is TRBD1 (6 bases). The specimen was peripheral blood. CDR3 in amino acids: CASIGLRGLGEQFF. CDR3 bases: TGTGCCAGCATAGGATTGAGGGGGTTGGGTGAGCAGTTCTTC.